This T cell receptor (beta chain) was observed in a study of spatial heterogeneity in lung cancer. On the study more broadly: A total of around 72 untreated early-stage non-small cell lung cancer patients served as donors. Sequencing covered available follow-up PBMC samples collected a median of about two years after resection.

This sample's time point: blood at routine non-recurrence follow-up after resection. The study tagged each TCR cDNA molecule with a unique molecular identifier. TCRdb processed the 5' RACE reads anew with MiXCR; each CDR3 protein has one entry. The sample holds around 45,000 distinct CDR3 sequences, 22% seen once. The J segment lost 8 bases and the V segment lost 11 bases, leaving 8 bases of the junction unmatched. CDR1 and CDR2 from the germline V gene are ENHRY and SYGVKD. CDR3 length equals 13 residues. Specimen: PBMCs, collected at follow-up. The chain combines TRBV10-3 with TRBJ2-1, with TRBD2 matching over 11 bases. The TCR was taken from a female donor with early-stage non-small cell lung cancer. CDR3 loop: CASGASGRYEQFF. DNA of the CDR3: TGTGCCTCTGGGGCTAGCGGGAGGTATGAGCAGTTCTTC.